The clone carrying this TCR beta chain was counted ten times or more. The antigen is not known. The CDR3 contains 13 residues. V lost 6 bases, J lost 4 bases, and 5 bases stayed unmatched. Germline lookup yields CDR1 SGHRS and CDR2 YFSETQ. This sample is part of a study of T cells in Graves' hyperthyroidism and ophthalmopathy. Amplified regions were TCR beta CDR3 sequences from RNA transcripts. HTBI primers were used for first-round RT-PCR of the TCR CDR3. MiXCR, run by TCRdb on the multiplex PCR reads, gives a single entry per CDR3 protein. The sample contains about 350,000 distinct CDR3 sequences, about 15% of which appear only once. The study's findings and limits: The authors' 13 V-J model separated ophthalmopathy from stable hyperthyroidism.

The chain recombines TRBV5-1 with TRBJ2-5, with TRBD2 matching 8 bases. Sequencing was done on a sample of blood. The receptor was isolated from an older woman with Graves' ophthalmopathy. Written as DNA, the CDR3 is TGCGCCAGCACCATAGCGGGACCAGAGACCCAGTACTTC. It translates to CASTIAGPETQYF.